A single sample is the source of the 8 T cell receptor beta chains below, sequenced in a study of cytomegalovirus exposure and HLA in healthy donors. The PCR employed 60 Vbeta primers together with 13 Jbeta primers. Generated by immunoSEQ multiplex PCR, the TCRdb table keeps only in-frame clones and is missing some. The sample includes approximately 140,000 clones, around 60% of them seen just once. The material sequenced was PBMCs. The receptors derive from a woman aged 55-69 years in good health and CMV-seropositive.

V and J are TRBV28 and TRBJ2-1; a possible D gene is TRBD2 (5 bases). Trimming took 3 bases from V and 8 from J, leaving 8 bases between them. CDR1 is MDHEN and CDR2 is SYDVKM in the germline V gene. The CDR3 extends over 12 amino acids. The CDR3 region has the DNA TGTGCCAGCAGTTTGTCGGAGGATGAGCAGTTCTTC. Protein product: CASSLSEDEQFF.

The V and J genes are TRBV4-2 and TRBJ2-7, with 10 bases fitting TRBD1. The V gene end was trimmed by 4 bases and the J gene end by 0 bases; junction bases not matched to a gene: 9. This CDR3 comprises 17 residues. CDR1 is LGHNA and CDR2 is YNFKEQ in the germline V gene. Here the CDR3 DNA reads TGTGCCAGCAGCCTCGAAGACAGGGGGCCCCTCTCCTACGAGCAGTACTTC. This sequence encodes CASSLEDRGPLSYEQYF.

The chain recombines TRBV29-1 with TRBJ2-5; 10 bases map to TRBD2. Germline V lookup: CDR1 SQVTM, CDR2 ANQGSEA. V was pared by 4 bases and J by 2 bases, with 10 bases of the junction left unmatched. This CDR3 spans 16 amino acids. The CDR3 loop reads CSVGTGLLAGQETQYF. In DNA form, the CDR3 reads TGCAGCGTTGGGACAGGGCTACTAGCGGGGCAAGAGACCCAGTACTTC. The full variable domain, with the rest looked up from reference TRBV29-1 and TRBJ2-5, is SAVISQKPSRDICQRGTSLTIQCQVDSQVTMMFWYRQQPGQSLTLIATANQGSEATYESGFVIDKFPISRPNLTFSTLTVSNMSPEDSSIYLCSVGTGLLAGQETQYFGPGTRLLVL.

This clone showed up just a few times. The V gene is TRBV6-6, the J gene TRBJ1-4; D perhaps matches TRBD1 (6 bases). Germline CDR1 is MNHNY and CDR2 is SVGAGI (reference sequence). This CDR3 region has 13 residues. V lost 5 bases to trimming and J lost 8 bases, with 12 bases between them. CDR3 in amino acids: CASSGQFREKLFF. The CDR3, as DNA: TGTGCCAGCAGTGGACAGTTTCGAGAAAAACTGTTTTTT.

The sample holds one count of this clone. The chain uses TRBV10-3 and TRBJ1-2, with unresolved D. The CDR3 totals 13 residues. V was cut by 10 bases and J by 4 bases, with 16 bases left in between. Germline V gene lookup returns CDR1 ENHRY and CDR2 SYGVKD. CDR3: CATLVEGGYGYTF. The CDR3 DNA reads TGTGCCACCCTTGTCGAGGGAGGCTATGGCTACACCTTC.

V is TRBV4-3 and J is TRBJ2-1, with TRBD2 identical over 8 bases. This CDR3 comprises 19 residues. The V and J ends lost 0 bases and 2 bases, in that order; junction bases with no gene match: 12. CDR1 and CDR2 (germline): LGHNA, YSLEER. CDR3: CASSQDMGLLAVPYNEQFF. For the CDR3, the DNA is TGCGCCAGCAGCCAAGATATGGGCCTACTAGCGGTCCCCTACAATGAGCAGTTCTTC.

The chain joins TRBV4-2 to TRBJ1-5; D gene ambiguous. V was cut by 0 bases and J by 7 bases, with 13 bases left in between. Germline lookup yields CDR1 LGHNA and CDR2 YNFKEQ. This CDR3 is built from 15 residues. The CDR3 loop is CASSQDDNPGQPQHF. The CDR3 DNA follows: TGTGCCAGCAGCCAAGATGACAACCCGGGACAGCCCCAGCATTTT.

The chain recombines TRBV7-2 with TRBJ2-5, with D possibly matching TRBD2 (5 bases). CDR3 size: 11 residues. Germline V gene data show CDR1 as SGHTA and CDR2 as FQGNSA. The V gene lost 4 bases and the J gene lost 5 bases, with 5 bases spanning the gap. The CDR3 loop reads CASSSGETQYF. In DNA, the CDR3 is TGTGCCAGCAGCTCGGGGGAGACCCAGTACTTC.